Listed below are T cell receptor beta chains from one sample, sequenced in a study of blood T cell repertoires in COVID-19. TCRdb's table, derived via immunoSEQ multiplex PCR, lists solely in-frame clones and lacks some. The sample gives some 120,000 clones, roughly 85% of which show up once; roughly a quarter is in the top ten. The sample consisted of peripheral blood. These receptors were obtained from an elderly woman with acute or convalescent COVID-19. CDR3s include the opening cysteine and the closing phenylalanine or tryptophan. D genes are given only for firm matches. Size tells how often a clone was seen (once, few, many) or the class of an expanded clone, and some rows leave it out.

v_gene: TRBV6-4; d_gene: TRBD1; j_gene: TRBJ1-2; abundance: .; len: 13; CDR3nt: TGTGCCAGCAAAATGACAGGGGCATATGGCTACACCTTC; CDR3aa: CASKMTGAYGYTF
v_gene: TRBV2; d_gene: .; j_gene: TRBJ1-3; abundance: .; len: 13; CDR3nt: TGTGCCAGCGGTAGGGGGTTAGGAAACACCATATATTTT; CDR3aa: CASGRGLGNTIYF
v_gene: TRBV7-3; d_gene: .; j_gene: TRBJ1-1; abundance: .; len: 15; CDR3nt: TGTGCCAGCAGCTTAAATGGAGGTAGTGGGACTGAAGCTTTCTTT; CDR3aa: CASSLNGGSGTEAFF
v_gene: TRBV5-3; d_gene: .; j_gene: TRBJ1-1; abundance: .; len: 14; CDR3nt: TGTGCCAGAAGCATCCGAAGCATGAACACTGAAGCTTTCTTT; CDR3aa: CARSIRSMNTEAFF
v_gene: TRBV7-9; d_gene: TRBD2; j_gene: TRBJ2-3; abundance: .; len: 16; CDR3nt: TGTGCCAGCAGCCTCGGGGGGGCTGGGGTCACAGATACGCAGTATTTT; CDR3aa: CASSLGGAGVTDTQYF
v_gene: TRBV6-6; d_gene: .; j_gene: TRBJ1-2; abundance: .; len: 15; CDR3nt: TGTGCCAGCAGTATGATCACGGGACAATCAGGGGGCTACACCTTC; CDR3aa: CASSMITGQSGGYTF
v_gene: TRBV7-6; d_gene: .; j_gene: TRBJ1-2; abundance: .; len: 16; CDR3nt: TGTGCCAGCACCCCCGTCTTGGGGGGAGCTAACTATGGCTACACCTTC; CDR3aa: CASTPVLGGANYGYTF
v_gene: TRBV5-1; d_gene: .; j_gene: TRBJ2-1; abundance: once; len: 15; CDR3nt: TGCGCCAGCAGCTTTGCGGGTCTGGCCTACAATGAGCAGTTCTTC; CDR3aa: CASSFAGLAYNEQFF
v_gene: TRBV23-1; d_gene: TRBD1; j_gene: TRBJ1-2; abundance: .; len: 17; CDR3nt: TGCGCCAGCAGTCATCCGGGACAGGGGACCTCTAACTATGGCTACACCTTC; CDR3aa: CASSHPGQGTSNYGYTF
v_gene: TRBV27; d_gene: TRBD1; j_gene: TRBJ1-2; abundance: .; len: 14; CDR3nt: TGTGCCAGCAGTTTACAGGGGGCAGGCTATGGCTACACCTTC; CDR3aa: CASSLQGAGYGYTF
v_gene: TRBV11-1; d_gene: TRBD1; j_gene: TRBJ1-1; abundance: .; len: 12; CDR3nt: TGTGCCAGCACAGGGGGCGATCACGAAGCTTTCTTT; CDR3aa: CASTGGDHEAFF
v_gene: TRBV3-1/TRBV3-2; d_gene: .; j_gene: TRBJ1-4; abundance: .; len: 14; CDR3nt: TGTGCCAGCAGCCAAGAGGGGGGTTGGAAAAAACTGTTTTTT; CDR3aa: CASSQEGGWKKLFF
v_gene: TRBV7-8; d_gene: .; j_gene: TRBJ1-5; abundance: .; len: 14; CDR3nt: TGTGCCAGCAGCTTAGTCAGGCGTAATCAGCCCCAGCATTTT; CDR3aa: CASSLVRRNQPQHF
v_gene: TRBV11-2; d_gene: .; j_gene: TRBJ2-7; abundance: .; len: 18; CDR3nt: TGTGCCAGCAGCCCTCTTGGGAGATCCCAAGGATTCTCCTACGAGCAGTACTTC; CDR3aa: CASSPLGRSQGFSYEQYF
v_gene: TRBV7-9; d_gene: TRBD1; j_gene: TRBJ1-4; abundance: .; len: 16; CDR3nt: TGTGCCAGCAGCTCAGGGGACAGGGGGACTAATGAAAAACTGTTTTTT; CDR3aa: CASSSGDRGTNEKLFF
v_gene: TRBV27; d_gene: .; j_gene: TRBJ1-2; abundance: once; len: 13; CDR3nt: TGTGCCAGCAAGCGGCGTGGGAACTATGGCTACACCTTC; CDR3aa: CASKRRGNYGYTF
v_gene: TRBV18; d_gene: TRBD1; j_gene: TRBJ2-1; abundance: .; len: 16; CDR3nt: TGTGCCAGCTCACCTCGGACAGGAAGCTCCTACAATGAGCAGTTCTTC; CDR3aa: CASSPRTGSSYNEQFF
v_gene: TRBV2; d_gene: TRBD2; j_gene: TRBJ2-2; abundance: .; len: 14; CDR3nt: TGTGCCAGCAGTCGACTAGCGTGGGCCGGGGAGCTGTTTTTT; CDR3aa: CASSRLAWAGELFF
v_gene: TRBV6-1; d_gene: .; j_gene: TRBJ2-7; abundance: .; len: 15; CDR3nt: TGTGCCAGCAGTGAAGCTGACAGGCAATCCTACGAGCAGTACTTC; CDR3aa: CASSEADRQSYEQYF
v_gene: TRBV18; d_gene: .; j_gene: TRBJ1-5; abundance: .; len: 14; CDR3nt: TGTGCCAGCTCCCAACGACAGGGCAATCAGCCCCAGCATTTT; CDR3aa: CASSQRQGNQPQHF
v_gene: TRBV19; d_gene: .; j_gene: TRBJ2-1; abundance: .; len: 14; CDR3nt: TGTGCCAGTAAGGTGGGACAAGGGAGAAATGAGCAGTTCTTC; CDR3aa: CASKVGQGRNEQFF
v_gene: TRBV7-8; d_gene: .; j_gene: TRBJ2-1; abundance: .; len: 15; CDR3nt: TGTGCCAGCAGCCTAATCGGCAGGAATTACAATGAGCAGTTCTTC; CDR3aa: CASSLIGRNYNEQFF
v_gene: TRBV19; d_gene: .; j_gene: TRBJ1-2; abundance: .; len: 12; CDR3nt: TGTGCCAGTAGGAACAGCATCTATGGCTACACCTTC; CDR3aa: CASRNSIYGYTF
v_gene: TRBV6-1; d_gene: TRBD1; j_gene: TRBJ1-6; abundance: .; len: 14; CDR3nt: TGTGCCAGCAGCGAAGGGACAGCCAATTCACCCCTCCACTTT; CDR3aa: CASSEGTANSPLHF
v_gene: TRBV29-1; d_gene: .; j_gene: TRBJ2-3; abundance: once; len: 12; CDR3nt: TGCAGCGCCGGGAAGGGAACAGATACGCAGTATTTT; CDR3aa: CSAGKGTDTQYF
v_gene: TRBV7-7; d_gene: .; j_gene: TRBJ2-3; abundance: .; len: 14; CDR3nt: TGTGCCAGCAGCCCAGGCCAGGCGACAGATACGCAGTATTTT; CDR3aa: CASSPGQATDTQYF
v_gene: TRBV7-9; d_gene: .; j_gene: TRBJ1-5; abundance: once; len: 14; CDR3nt: TGTGCCAGCAGCGAGGCAAGCCCCAATCAGCCCCAGCATTTT; CDR3aa: CASSEASPNQPQHF
v_gene: TRBV7-9; d_gene: .; j_gene: TRBJ1-2; abundance: .; len: 15; CDR3nt: TGTGCCAGCAGCTCAGGGGCAGGGACTAACTATGGCTACACCTTC; CDR3aa: CASSSGAGTNYGYTF
v_gene: TRBV3-1/TRBV3-2; d_gene: .; j_gene: TRBJ2-7; abundance: .; len: 13; CDR3nt: TGTGCCAGCAGCCCGGGCCGCGGGGACGAGCAGTACTTC; CDR3aa: CASSPGRGDEQYF
v_gene: TRBV6-5; d_gene: .; j_gene: TRBJ1-3; abundance: .; len: 16; CDR3nt: TGTGCCAGCAGCTACGGGGCCCGAGGTTCTGGAAACACCATATATTTT; CDR3aa: CASSYGARGSGNTIYF
v_gene: TRBV6-6; d_gene: TRBD2; j_gene: TRBJ2-1; abundance: .; len: 14; CDR3nt: TGTGCCAGCACCCACAGCGGGGGGGGATATGAGCAGTTCTTC; CDR3aa: CASTHSGGGYEQFF
v_gene: TRBV20-1; d_gene: .; j_gene: TRBJ2-7; abundance: .; len: 11; CDR3nt: TGCAGTGCTCCCTTCTTCAGCGAGCAGTACTTC; CDR3aa: CSAPFFSEQYF
v_gene: TRBV12-3/TRBV12-4; d_gene: .; j_gene: TRBJ1-1; abundance: .; len: 12; CDR3nt: TGTGCCAGCAGCGGGGGACCGGAAGAGGCTTTCTTT; CDR3aa: CASSGGPEEAFF
v_gene: TRBV24-1; d_gene: .; j_gene: TRBJ1-5; abundance: once; len: 15; CDR3nt: TGTGCCACCATTCAGGGGAGTGCGGGCAATCAGCCCCAGCATTTT; CDR3aa: CATIQGSAGNQPQHF
v_gene: TRBV2; d_gene: .; j_gene: TRBJ1-2; abundance: .; len: 10; CDR3nt: TGTGCCAGCAACGGAGATGGCTACGCCTTC; CDR3aa: CASNGDGYAF